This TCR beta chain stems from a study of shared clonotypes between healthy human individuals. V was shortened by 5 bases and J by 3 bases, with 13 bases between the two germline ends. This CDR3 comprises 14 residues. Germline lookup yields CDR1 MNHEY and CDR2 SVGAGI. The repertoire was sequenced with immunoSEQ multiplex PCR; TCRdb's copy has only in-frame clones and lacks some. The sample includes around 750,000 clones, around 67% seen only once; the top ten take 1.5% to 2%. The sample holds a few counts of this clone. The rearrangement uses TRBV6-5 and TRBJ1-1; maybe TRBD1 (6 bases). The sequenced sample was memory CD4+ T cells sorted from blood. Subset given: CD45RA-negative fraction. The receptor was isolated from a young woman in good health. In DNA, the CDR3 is TGTGCCAGCAGTAAAACCGGGACACACACTGAAGCTTTCTTT. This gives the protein CASSKTGTHTEAFF.